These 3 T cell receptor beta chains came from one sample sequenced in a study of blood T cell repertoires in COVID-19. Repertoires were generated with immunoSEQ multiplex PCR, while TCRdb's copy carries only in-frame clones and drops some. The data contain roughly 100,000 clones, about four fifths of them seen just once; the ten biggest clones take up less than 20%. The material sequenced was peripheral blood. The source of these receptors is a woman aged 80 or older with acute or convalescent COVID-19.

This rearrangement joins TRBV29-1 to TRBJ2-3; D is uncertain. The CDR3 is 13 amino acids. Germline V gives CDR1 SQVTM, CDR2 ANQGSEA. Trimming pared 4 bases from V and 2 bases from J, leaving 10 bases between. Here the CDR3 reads CSVAREITDTQYF. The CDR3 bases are TGCAGCGTTGCGCGAGAGATCACAGATACGCAGTATTTT.

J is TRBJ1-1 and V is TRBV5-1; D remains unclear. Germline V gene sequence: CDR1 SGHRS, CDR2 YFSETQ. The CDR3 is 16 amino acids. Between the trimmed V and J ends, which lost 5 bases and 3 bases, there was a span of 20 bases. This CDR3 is CASRGLELVRDTEAFF. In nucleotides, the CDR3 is TGCGCCAGCAGGGGTTTGGAGTTAGTCCGGGACACTGAAGCTTTCTTT.

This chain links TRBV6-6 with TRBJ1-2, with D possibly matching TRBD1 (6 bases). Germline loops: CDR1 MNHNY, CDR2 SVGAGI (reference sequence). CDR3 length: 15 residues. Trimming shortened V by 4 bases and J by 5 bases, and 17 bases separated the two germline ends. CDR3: CASSSRQANLYGYTF. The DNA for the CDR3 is TGTGCCAGCAGTTCTCGACAGGCGAACCTTTATGGCTACACCTTC.